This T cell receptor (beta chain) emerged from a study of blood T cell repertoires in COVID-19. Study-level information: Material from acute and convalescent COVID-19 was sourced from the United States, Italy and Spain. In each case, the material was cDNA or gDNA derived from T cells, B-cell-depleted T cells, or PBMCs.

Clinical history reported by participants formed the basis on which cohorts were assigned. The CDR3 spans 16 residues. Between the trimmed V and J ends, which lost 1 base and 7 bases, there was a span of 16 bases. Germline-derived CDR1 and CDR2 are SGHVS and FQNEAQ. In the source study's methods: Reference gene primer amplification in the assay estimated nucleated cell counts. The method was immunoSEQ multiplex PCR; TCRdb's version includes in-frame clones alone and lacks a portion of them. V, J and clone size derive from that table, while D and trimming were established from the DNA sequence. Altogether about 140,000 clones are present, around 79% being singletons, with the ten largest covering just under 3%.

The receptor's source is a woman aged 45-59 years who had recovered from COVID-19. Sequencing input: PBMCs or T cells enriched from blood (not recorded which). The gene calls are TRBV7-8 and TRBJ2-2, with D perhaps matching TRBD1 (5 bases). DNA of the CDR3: TGTGCCAGCAGCTTAGTGGCAGGGTATCAAGTCGGGGAGCTGTTTTTT. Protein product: CASSLVAGYQVGELFF.